This TCR beta chain stems from a study of blood T cell repertoires in COVID-19. Background on the study: T cells, B-cell-depleted T cells, or PBMCs provided the cDNA or gDNA that served as material.

Per the study methods: The assay estimated nucleated cells by amplifying reference gene primers. Sequenced by immunoSEQ multiplex PCR; TCRdb stores in-frame clones only, minus some. V and J calls and clone size are those listed in that table; D and trimming were worked out from the DNA. Of 150,000 to 200,000 clones in the sample, roughly nine tenths were seen once. V gave up 2 bases and J gave up 2 bases; unmatched junction bases: 3. This CDR3 contains 15 residues. Looked up from germline, CDR1 is SEHNR and CDR2 is FQNEAQ (reference sequence). Seattle cases were enrolled at active infection and followed longitudinally.

The sequence came from a woman aged 55 to 70 with COVID-19, enrolled during active disease. The V call is TRBV7-9, the J call TRBJ1-5; 7 bases fit TRBD1. The sequencing input was peripheral blood. The CDR3 reads CASSLSGTGNQPQHF. CDR3 coding DNA: TGTGCCAGCAGCTTATCCGGGACAGGCAATCAGCCCCAGCATTTT.